In this sample, the clone carrying this T cell receptor (beta chain) turned up many times. The authors loaded around 220 ng DNA, about 30,000 T cell genomes, into sorted-subset replicate PCRs. Produced via immunoSEQ multiplex PCR; TCRdb's table is partial and in-frame only. The sample yields 900,000 to 1,200,000 clones, about 80% seen once. The V gene's germline CDR1 is SGHDT and CDR2 YYEEEE. This CDR3 spans 18 amino acids. Unmatched junction bases numbered 10, after V lost 0 bases and J lost 4 bases. This entry belongs to a study of shared clonotypes between healthy human individuals. This chain joins TRBV5-6 and TRBJ2-3; 11 positions match TRBD2. This clonotype was obtained from a man younger than 35 in good health. Some clones in this sample may be carry-over from other donors' samples. The specimen sequenced was memory CD4+ T cells from PBMCs. Subset defined: CD45RA-negative fraction. The CDR3 spells CASSLGSGRALGADTQYF. The DNA of the CDR3 is TGTGCCAGCAGCTTGGGTAGCGGGAGGGCCCTTGGCGCAGATACGCAGTATTTT.